This T cell receptor (beta chain) was captured by sequencing in a study of blood T cell repertoires in COVID-19. Assay: immunoSEQ multiplex PCR; the TCRdb copy retains only in-frame clones and omits some. The sample holds 80,000 to 100,000 clones; 80% are singletons and the top ten take about 15%. CDR1 is MNHEY and CDR2 is SVGAGI in the germline V gene. CDR3 length: 13 residues. V lost 8 bases to trimming and J lost 3 bases; unmatched junction nucleotides: 5. Sequenced input: peripheral blood. The chain is built from TRBV6-5 and TRBJ1-1, with 8 nucleotides matching TRBD1. The sequence derives from a woman of 80 years or more with active or convalescent COVID-19. CDR3 sequence (DNA): TGTGCCAGCTTGGACAGGGCGTACACTGAAGCTTTCTTT. Translating it yields CASLDRAYTEAFF.